Listed below are T cell receptor beta chains from one sample, sequenced in a study of T cell responses to AZD1222 COVID-19 vaccine. Method: immunoSEQ multiplex PCR; TCRdb's copy keeps in-frame clones and lacks some. The sample gives tens of thousands of clones, 83% of which show up once; around 50% is in the top ten. This specimen was peripheral blood, taken on day 0 of AZD1222 vaccination. These receptors all come from an adult in good health. The CDR3 runs from the conserved cysteine through the conserved F or W.

J gene	V gene	CDR3 length	CDR3 protein
TRBJ2-3	TRBV12-3/TRBV12-4	13	CASSPFSTDTQYF
TRBJ2-1	TRBV5-6	15	CASSSGQLSYNEQFF
TRBJ1-3	TRBV29-1	13	CSVQNNSGNTIYF
TRBJ1-5	TRBV19	16	CASSIEVGWGSQPQHF
TRBJ2-1	TRBV15	11	CATSVSDEQFF
TRBJ2-1	TRBV4-1	16	CASSQDLGGGYNEQFF
TRBJ2-5	TRBV2	15	CASSVRQGGGETQYF
TRBJ1-5	TRBV10-3	15	CAISDRGLNSQPQHF
TRBJ1-4	TRBV7-9	15	CASSLGTMENEKLFF
TRBJ2-5	TRBV13	14	CASSLKGGRETQYF
TRBJ2-3	TRBV3-1/TRBV3-2	18	CASSQIGGLAAAADTQYF
TRBJ1-4	TRBV7-9	14	CASSTGFLGEKLFF
TRBJ1-1	TRBV28	13	CASSLGQGTEAFF
TRBJ1-1	TRBV30	14	CAWMETGGVTEAFF
TRBJ1-2	TRBV30	14	CAWSGQEVNYGYTF
TRBJ2-1	TRBV4-2	16	CASSPWATGGYNEQFF
TRBJ2-1	TRBV9	14	CASSEGGGRNEQFF
TRBJ1-3	TRBV28	17	CASTPRRKQSSGNTIYF
TRBJ1-1	TRBV6-2/TRBV6-3	13	CASSPGGNTEAFF
TRBJ2-6	TRBV10-3	17	CAISELGADELANVLTF
TRBJ1-1	TRBV12-3/TRBV12-4	13	CASSFGGPTEAFF
TRBJ1-1	TRBV29-1	12	CSVEDRGRKAFF
TRBJ2-2	TRBV19	17	CASTRASRQGLSGELFF
TRBJ2-3	TRBV4-1	17	CASSPRARTSAADTQYF
TRBJ1-5	TRBV10-2	14	CASSAAGGNQPQHF
TRBJ2-7	TRBV6-2/TRBV6-3	12	CASSGQGYEQYF
TRBJ2-1	TRBV28	14	CASGLGSSYNEQFF